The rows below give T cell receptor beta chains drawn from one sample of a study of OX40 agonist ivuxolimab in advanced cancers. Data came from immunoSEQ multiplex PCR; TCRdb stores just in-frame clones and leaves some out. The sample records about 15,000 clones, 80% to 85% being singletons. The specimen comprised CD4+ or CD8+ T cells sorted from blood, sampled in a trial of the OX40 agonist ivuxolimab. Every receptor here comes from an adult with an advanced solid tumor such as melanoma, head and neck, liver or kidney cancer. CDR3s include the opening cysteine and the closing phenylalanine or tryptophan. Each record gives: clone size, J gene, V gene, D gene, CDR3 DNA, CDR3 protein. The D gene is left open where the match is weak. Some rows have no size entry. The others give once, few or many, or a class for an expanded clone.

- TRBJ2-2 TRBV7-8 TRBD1 TGTGCCAGCAGCCCGAGGGACAGGGGAAACACCGGGGAGCTGTTTTTT CASSPRDRGNTGELFF
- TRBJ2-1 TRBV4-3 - TGCGCCAGCAGCCAAGAATGGACTTCCTACAATGAGCAGTTCTTC CASSQEWTSYNEQFF
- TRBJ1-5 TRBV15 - TGTGCCACCACCCCGGGCAGCAATCAGCCCCAGCATTTT CATTPGSNQPQHF
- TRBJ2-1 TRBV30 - TGTGCCTGGAGTGTTGACCTAGCGCCCTACAATGAGCAGTTCTTC CAWSVDLAPYNEQFF
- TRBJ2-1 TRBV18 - TGTGCCAGCTCAACAGTGACAGCCTCCTACAATGAGCAGTTCTTC CASSTVTASYNEQFF
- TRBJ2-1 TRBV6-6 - TGTGCCAGCACCCCGGGACTGCACAATGAGCAGTTCTTC CASTPGLHNEQFF
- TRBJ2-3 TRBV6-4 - TGTGCCAGCAGTGACTCGGCAGGGGGGAGCACAGATACGCAGTATTTT CASSDSAGGSTDTQYF
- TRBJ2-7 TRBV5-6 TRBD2 TGTGCCAGCAGCATAGCGGGAGTCTCCTACGAGCAGTACTTC CASSIAGVSYEQYF
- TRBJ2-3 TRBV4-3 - TGCGCCAGCAGCCAAGATGTGGCGAAGGGGAATACGCAGTATTTT CASSQDVAKGNTQYF
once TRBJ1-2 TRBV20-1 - TGCAGTGGAGACGGCTACACCTTC CSGDGYTF
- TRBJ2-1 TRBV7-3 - TGTGCCAGCAGCTTGCCCGGCGGCGAGCAGTTCTTC CASSLPGGEQFF
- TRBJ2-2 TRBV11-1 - TGTGCCAGCAGGGCCCTCCCCGCGGAGGGCCCCGGGGAGCTGTTTTTT CASRALPAEGPGELFF
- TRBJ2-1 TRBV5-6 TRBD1 TGTGCCAGCAGCTTGTTTTGGACAGGGGGCAGGAATGAGCAGTTCTTC CASSLFWTGGRNEQFF
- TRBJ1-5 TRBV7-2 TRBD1 TGTGCCAGCAGCTTAGGACCCCCTGGACAGGGGGTTCAGCCCCAGCATTTT CASSLGPPGQGVQPQHF
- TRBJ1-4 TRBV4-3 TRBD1 TGCGCCAGCAGCCAGGTACAGGGGGTTAATGAAAAACTGTTTTTT CASSQVQGVNEKLFF
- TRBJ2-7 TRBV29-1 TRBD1 TGCAGCGTTGTAGGACAGGGATACTACGAGCAGTACTTC CSVVGQGYYEQYF
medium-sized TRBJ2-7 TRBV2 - TGTGCCAGCATCCTTAGACAGGCGGAGCAGTACTTC CASILRQAEQYF
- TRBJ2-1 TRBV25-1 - TGTGCCAGCAGTGAGACCCGCTTGGAGCAGTTCTTC CASSETRLEQFF
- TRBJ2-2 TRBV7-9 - TGTGCCAGCAGCCCGGGGTCACGGGGCGGGGAGCTGTTTTTT CASSPGSRGGELFF
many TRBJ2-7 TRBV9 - TGTGCCAGCAGCGCTACAGGGTCCGGCTACGAGCAGTACTTC CASSATGSGYEQYF
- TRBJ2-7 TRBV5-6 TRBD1 TGTGCCAGCAGCACAGACAGGGGGCAATACGAGCAGTACTTC CASSTDRGQYEQYF
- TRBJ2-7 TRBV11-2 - TGTGCCAGCAGCTCACAGGTGACCCACGAGCAGTACTTC CASSSQVTHEQYF
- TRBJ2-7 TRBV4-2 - TGTGCCAGCAGCCACCCCTCTAGTCCCTACGAGCAGTACTTC CASSHPSSPYEQYF
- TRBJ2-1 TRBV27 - TGTGCCAGCAGTTTAAAGGGGCTATCCTACAATGAGCAGTTCTTC CASSLKGLSYNEQFF
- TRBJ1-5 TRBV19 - TGTGCCAGTAGTATAGATACAAGCGATCAGCCCCAGCATTTT CASSIDTSDQPQHF
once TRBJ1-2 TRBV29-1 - TGCAGCGTTGGTGCGGGGCGCGGGGGCTACACCTTC CSVGAGRGGYTF
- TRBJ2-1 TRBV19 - TGTGCCAGTAGTATGGGTGGAGAGCAGTTCTTC CASSMGGEQFF
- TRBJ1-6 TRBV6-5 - TGTGCCAGCAGTTACTCGGCAAATTCACCCCTCCACTTT CASSYSANSPLHF
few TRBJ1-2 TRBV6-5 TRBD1 TGTGCCAGCAGTGGGACAGGTCCTTATGGCTACACCTTC CASSGTGPYGYTF
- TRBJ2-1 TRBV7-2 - TGTGCCAGCAGCCCGGGAGTGGGGGCGAACAATGAGCAGTTCTTC CASSPGVGANNEQFF
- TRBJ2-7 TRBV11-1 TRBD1 TGTGCCAGCAGCTTAGGGACAGGGGGAAACGAGCAGTACTTC CASSLGTGGNEQYF
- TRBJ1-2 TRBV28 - TGTGCCAGCAGTTTATTTCCGGGGGGAGCCAATAACTATGGCTACACCTTC CASSLFPGGANNYGYTF
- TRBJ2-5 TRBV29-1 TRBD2 TGCAGCTTTTGGGGGGGGATCCAAGAGACCCAGTACTTC CSFWGGIQETQYF
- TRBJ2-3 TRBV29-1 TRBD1 TGCAGCGTTGCCGGGACAGGGAGCCAAGATACGCAGTATTTT CSVAGTGSQDTQYF
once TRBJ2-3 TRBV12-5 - TGTGCTAGTGGTTTATCAGGGTTAGGCACAGATACGCAGTATTTT CASGLSGLGTDTQYF
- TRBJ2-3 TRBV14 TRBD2 TGTGCCAGCAGCTTTCTAGCGGGGCGCACAGATACGCAGTATTTT CASSFLAGRTDTQYF
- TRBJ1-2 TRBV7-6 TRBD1 TGTGCCGTACAGGGGAACGATGGCTACACCTTC CAVQGNDGYTF
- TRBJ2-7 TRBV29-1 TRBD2 TGCAGCGTTAGACTAGCGGGAACCTACGAGCAGTACTTC CSVRLAGTYEQYF
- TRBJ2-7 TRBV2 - TGTGCCAGCAGTGAACCCCCCACGGGCTTGCAATACGAGCAGTACTTC CASSEPPTGLQYEQYF
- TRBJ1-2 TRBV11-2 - TGTGCCAGCAGCTTAGATGACGGGGTCAGCCGCTCGTATGGCTACACCTTC CASSLDDGVSRSYGYTF
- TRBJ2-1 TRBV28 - TGTGCCATCCGGGATGGCGATCGCTCCTACAATGAGCAGTTCTTC CAIRDGDRSYNEQFF
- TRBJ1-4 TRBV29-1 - TGCAGCGTTGACTTGGGACTCCCTAATGAAAAACTGTTTTTT CSVDLGLPNEKLFF
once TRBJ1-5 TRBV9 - TGTGCCAGCAGCGGATCAGGGGGCAATCAGCCCCAGCATTTT CASSGSGGNQPQHF
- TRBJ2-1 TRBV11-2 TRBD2 TGTGCCAGCAGCTTAGTGGGACTAGCGGGGGGGAGCTCCTACAATGAGCAGTTCTTC CASSLVGLAGGSSYNEQFF
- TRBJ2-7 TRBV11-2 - TGTGCCAGCAGCTTAGCTCGGATATTGGACGAGCAGTACTTC CASSLARILDEQYF